This T cell receptor beta chain was recorded in a study of tumor-infiltrating lymphocytes in primary liver carcinoma. About the study: Each of the samples returned roughly 3.65 to 7.5 million productive TCRbeta reads (a yield similar across tissue types).

With respect to this clonotype: A junction boundary mismatches the germline segment, possibly from a read error.

The length of the CDR3 is 13 residues. Germline values: CDR1 SGHNT, CDR2 YENEEA. Both RNA and DNA were isolated together from around 18-30 mg of bulk tissue that had not been sorted. TCR beta cDNA came from about 0.55 ug total RNA, primed with a constant-region primer. Nested multiplex PCR, run for three rounds with slightly modified ARM-PCR, yielded TCR beta libraries. The opening two PCR rounds, ten to eleven cycles each, paired TRBV1-TRBV30 forward primers with a C-beta reverse primer. TCRdb reanalysed the multiplex PCR reads using MiXCR and keeps one entry per CDR3 protein. The repertoire has about 120,000 distinct CDR3 sequences, around 70% of them found once; the top ten carry 8.1%.

Material: tumor-adjacent normal liver tissue. The V and J genes are TRBV11-3 and TRBJ2-1; 7 nucleotides match TRBD1. The TCR originated in a woman in her fifties or sixties with primary liver carcinoma and hepatitis B virus infection. DNA of the CDR3: TGTGTCAGCAGCCGGGACAGAAACAATATGCAGTTCTTC. This gives the protein CVSSRDRNNMQFF.